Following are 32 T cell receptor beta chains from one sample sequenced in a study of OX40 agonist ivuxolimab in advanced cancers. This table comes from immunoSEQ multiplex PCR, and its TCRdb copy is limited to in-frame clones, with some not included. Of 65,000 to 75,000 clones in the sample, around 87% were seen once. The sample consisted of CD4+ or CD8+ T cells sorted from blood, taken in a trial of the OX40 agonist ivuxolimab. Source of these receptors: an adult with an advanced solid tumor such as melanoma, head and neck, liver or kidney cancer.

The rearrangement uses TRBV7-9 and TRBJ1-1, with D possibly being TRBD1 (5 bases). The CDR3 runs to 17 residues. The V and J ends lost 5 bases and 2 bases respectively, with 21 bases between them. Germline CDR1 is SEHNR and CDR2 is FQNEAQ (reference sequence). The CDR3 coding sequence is TGTGCCAGCAGCCGATATAAGGGGATCGGGGATAACACTGAAGCTTTCTTT. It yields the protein CASSRYKGIGDNTEAFF.

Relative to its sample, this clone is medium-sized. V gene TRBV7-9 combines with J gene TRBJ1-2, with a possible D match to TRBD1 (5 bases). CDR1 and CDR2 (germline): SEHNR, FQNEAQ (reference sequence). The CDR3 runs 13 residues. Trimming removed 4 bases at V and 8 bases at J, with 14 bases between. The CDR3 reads CASSSGMGRGYTF. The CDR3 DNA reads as TGTGCCAGCAGCTCCGGGATGGGGCGGGGCTACACCTTC. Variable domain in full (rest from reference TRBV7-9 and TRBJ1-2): DTGVSQNPRHKITKRGQNVTFRCDPISEHNRLYWYRQTLGQGPEFLTYFQNEAQLEKSRLLSDRFSAERPKGSFSTLEIQRTEQGDSAMYLCASSSGMGRGYTFGSGTRLTVV.

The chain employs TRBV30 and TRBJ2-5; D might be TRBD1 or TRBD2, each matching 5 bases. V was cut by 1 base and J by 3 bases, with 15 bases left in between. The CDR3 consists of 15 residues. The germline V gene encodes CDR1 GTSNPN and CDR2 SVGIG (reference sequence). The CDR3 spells CAWSAPMGVKETQYF. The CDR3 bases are TGTGCCTGGAGTGCCCCAATGGGGGTAAAAGAGACCCAGTACTTC.

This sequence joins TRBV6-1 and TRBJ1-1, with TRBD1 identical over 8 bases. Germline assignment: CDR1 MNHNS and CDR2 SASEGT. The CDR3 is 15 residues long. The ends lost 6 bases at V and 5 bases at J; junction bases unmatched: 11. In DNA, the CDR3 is TGTGCCAGCAGCGCTCGACAGGGGTCACGGACTGAAGCTTTCTTT. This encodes CASSARQGSRTEAFF.

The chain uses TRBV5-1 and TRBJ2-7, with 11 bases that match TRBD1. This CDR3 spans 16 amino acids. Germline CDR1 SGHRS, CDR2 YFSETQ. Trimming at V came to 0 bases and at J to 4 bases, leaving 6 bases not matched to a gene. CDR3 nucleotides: TGCGCCAGCAGCTTGGCCTCGGGGACAGGGGGGTACGAGCAGTACTTC. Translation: CASSLASGTGGYEQYF.

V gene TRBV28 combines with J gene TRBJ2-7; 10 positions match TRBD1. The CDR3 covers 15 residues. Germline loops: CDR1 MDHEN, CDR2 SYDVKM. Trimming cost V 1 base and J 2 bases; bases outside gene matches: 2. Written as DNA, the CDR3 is TGTGCCAGCAGTTTATTGGGACAGGGGCCCTACGAGCAGTACTTC. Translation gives CASSLLGQGPYEQYF.

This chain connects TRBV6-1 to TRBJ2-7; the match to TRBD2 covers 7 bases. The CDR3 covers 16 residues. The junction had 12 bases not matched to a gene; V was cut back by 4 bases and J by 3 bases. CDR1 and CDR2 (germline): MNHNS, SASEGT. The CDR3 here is CASSAGGLTTLYEQYF. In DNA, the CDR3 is TGTGCCAGCAGTGCGGGGGGACTAACCACCCTCTACGAGCAGTACTTC.

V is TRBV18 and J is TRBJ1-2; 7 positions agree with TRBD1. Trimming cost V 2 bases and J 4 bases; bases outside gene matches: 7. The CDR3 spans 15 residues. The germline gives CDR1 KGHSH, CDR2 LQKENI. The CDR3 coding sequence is TGTGCCAGCTCACCAGAACTGACAGGGACCTATGGCTACACCTTC. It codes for CASSPELTGTYGYTF.

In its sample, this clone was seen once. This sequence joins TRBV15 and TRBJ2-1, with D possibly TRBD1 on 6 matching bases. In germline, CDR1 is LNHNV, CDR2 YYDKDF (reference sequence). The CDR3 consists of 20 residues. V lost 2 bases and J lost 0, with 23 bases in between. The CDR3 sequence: CATSRLQGTSFVRSYNEQFF. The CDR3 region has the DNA TGTGCCACCAGCAGACTTCAGGGGACCTCCTTTGTCCGCTCCTACAATGAGCAGTTCTTC.

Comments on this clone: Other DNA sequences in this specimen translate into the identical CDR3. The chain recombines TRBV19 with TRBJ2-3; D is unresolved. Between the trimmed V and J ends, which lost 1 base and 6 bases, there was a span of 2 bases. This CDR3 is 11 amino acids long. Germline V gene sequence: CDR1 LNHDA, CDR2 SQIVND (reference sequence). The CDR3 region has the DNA TGTGCCAGTAGTATAGGGGATACGCAGTATTTT. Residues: CASSIGDTQYF.

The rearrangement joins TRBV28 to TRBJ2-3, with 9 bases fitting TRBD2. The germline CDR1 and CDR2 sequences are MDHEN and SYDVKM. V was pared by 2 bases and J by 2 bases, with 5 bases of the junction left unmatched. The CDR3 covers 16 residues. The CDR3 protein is CASSLNPSGTTDTQYF. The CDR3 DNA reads TGTGCCAGCAGTTTAAATCCTAGCGGGACCACAGATACGCAGTATTTT.

The chain's CDR3 is CASSSARNYGYTF. CDR3 coding DNA: TGCGCCAGCAGCTCCGCGCGAAACTATGGCTACACCTTC. The chain joins TRBV5-1 to TRBJ1-2; D not resolved. Germline CDR1 and CDR2: SGHRS and YFSETQ. V shed 3 bases and J shed 2 bases, with 8 bases lying between them. The CDR3 extends over 13 amino acids.

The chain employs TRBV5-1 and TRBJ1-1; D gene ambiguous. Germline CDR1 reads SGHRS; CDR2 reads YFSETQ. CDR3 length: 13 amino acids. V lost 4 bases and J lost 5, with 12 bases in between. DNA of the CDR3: TGCGCCAGCAGCCGTACCGGGCAGACTGAAGCTTTCTTT. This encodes CASSRTGQTEAFF.

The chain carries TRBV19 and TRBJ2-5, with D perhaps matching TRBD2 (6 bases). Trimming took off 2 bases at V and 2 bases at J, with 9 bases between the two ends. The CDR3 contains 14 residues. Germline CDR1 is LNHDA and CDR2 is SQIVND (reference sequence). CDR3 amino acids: CASSIMGGQETQYF. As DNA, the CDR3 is TGTGCCAGTAGTATAATGGGGGGTCAAGAGACCCAGTACTTC. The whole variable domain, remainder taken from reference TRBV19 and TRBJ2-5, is DGGITQSPKYLFRKEGQNVTLSCEQNLNHDAMYWYRQDPGQGLRLIYYSQIVNDFQKGDIAEGYSVSREKKESFPLTVTSAQKNPTAFYLCASSIMGGQETQYFGPGTRLLVL.

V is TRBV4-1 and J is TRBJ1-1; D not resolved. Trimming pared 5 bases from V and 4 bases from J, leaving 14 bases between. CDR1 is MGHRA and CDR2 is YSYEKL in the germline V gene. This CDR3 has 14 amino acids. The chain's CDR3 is CASSFTRTSTEAFF. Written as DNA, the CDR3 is TGCGCCAGCAGCTTCACGCGAACGAGCACTGAAGCTTTCTTT.

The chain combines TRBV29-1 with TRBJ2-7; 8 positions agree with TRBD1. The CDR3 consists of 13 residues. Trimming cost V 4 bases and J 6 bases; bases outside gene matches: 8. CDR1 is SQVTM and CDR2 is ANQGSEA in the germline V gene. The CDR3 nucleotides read TGCAGCGTTGGGGGCAGGGGGCTGGGCGAGCAGTACTTC. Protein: CSVGGRGLGEQYF.

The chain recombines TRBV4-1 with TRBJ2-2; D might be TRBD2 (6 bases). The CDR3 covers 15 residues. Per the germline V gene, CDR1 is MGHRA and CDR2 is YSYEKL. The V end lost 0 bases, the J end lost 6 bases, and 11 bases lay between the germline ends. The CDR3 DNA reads TGCGCCAGCAGCCAAGACCGACTAGAAGCCGGGGAGCTGTTTTTT. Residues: CASSQDRLEAGELFF.

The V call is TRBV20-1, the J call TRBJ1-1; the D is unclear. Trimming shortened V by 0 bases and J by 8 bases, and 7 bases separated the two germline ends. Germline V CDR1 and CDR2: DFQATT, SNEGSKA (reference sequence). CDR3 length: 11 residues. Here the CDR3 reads CSARDSTEAFF. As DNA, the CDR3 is TGCAGTGCTAGAGATAGTACAGAAGCTTTCTTT.

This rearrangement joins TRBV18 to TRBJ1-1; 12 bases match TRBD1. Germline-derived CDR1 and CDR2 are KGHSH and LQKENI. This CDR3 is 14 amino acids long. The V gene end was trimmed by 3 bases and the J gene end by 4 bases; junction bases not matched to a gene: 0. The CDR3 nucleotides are TGTGCCAGCTCACCGGGACAGGGGGCCACTGAAGCTTTCTTT. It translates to CASSPGQGATEAFF. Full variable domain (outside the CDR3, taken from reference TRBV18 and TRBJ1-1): NAGVMQNPRHLVRRRGQEARLRCSPMKGHSHVYWYRQLPEEGLKFMVYLQKENIIDESGMPKERFSAEFPKEGPSILRIQQVVRGDSAAYFCASSPGQGATEAFFGQGTRLTVV.

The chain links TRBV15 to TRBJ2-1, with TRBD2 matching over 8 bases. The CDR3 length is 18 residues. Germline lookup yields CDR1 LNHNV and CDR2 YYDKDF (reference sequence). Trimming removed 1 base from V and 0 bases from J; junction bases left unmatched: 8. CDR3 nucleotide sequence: TGTGCCACCAGCAGAGGGTCGGGCGGGGGGAGCTCCTACAATGAGCAGTTCTTC. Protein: CATSRGSGGGSSYNEQFF.

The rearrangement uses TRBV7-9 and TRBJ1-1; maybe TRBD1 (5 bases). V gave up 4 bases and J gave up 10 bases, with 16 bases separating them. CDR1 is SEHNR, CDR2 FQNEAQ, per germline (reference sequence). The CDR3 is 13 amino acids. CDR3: CASSSEGRGTAFF. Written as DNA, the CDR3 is TGTGCCAGCAGCTCCGAAGGGCGGGGCACAGCTTTCTTT.

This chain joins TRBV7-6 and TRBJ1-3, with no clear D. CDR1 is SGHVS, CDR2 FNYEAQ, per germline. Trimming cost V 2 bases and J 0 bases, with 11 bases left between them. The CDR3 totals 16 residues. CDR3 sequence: CASSLSQSNSGNTIYF. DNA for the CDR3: TGTGCCAGCAGCTTATCCCAGAGTAACTCTGGAAACACCATATATTTT.

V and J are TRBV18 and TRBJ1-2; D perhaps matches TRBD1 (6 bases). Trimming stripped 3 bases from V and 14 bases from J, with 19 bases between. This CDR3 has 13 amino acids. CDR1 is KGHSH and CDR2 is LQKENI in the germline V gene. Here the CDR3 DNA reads TGTGCCAGCTCACCGGACCATCGGGGGCTACGGACCTTC. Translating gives CASSPDHRGLRTF.

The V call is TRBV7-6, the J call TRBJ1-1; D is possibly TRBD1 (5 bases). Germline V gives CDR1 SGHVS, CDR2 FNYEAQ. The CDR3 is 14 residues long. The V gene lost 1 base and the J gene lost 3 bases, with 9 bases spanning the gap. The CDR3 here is CASSLGRGDTEAFF. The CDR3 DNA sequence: TGTGCCAGCAGCTTAGGGCGGGGGGACACTGAAGCTTTCTTT.

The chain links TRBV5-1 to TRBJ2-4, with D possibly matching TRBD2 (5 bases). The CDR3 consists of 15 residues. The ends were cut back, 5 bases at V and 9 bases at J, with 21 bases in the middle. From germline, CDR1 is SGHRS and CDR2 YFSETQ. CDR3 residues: CASRDFGVASAIQYF. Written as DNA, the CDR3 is TGCGCCAGCAGGGATTTCGGGGTAGCTAGTGCCATTCAGTACTTC.

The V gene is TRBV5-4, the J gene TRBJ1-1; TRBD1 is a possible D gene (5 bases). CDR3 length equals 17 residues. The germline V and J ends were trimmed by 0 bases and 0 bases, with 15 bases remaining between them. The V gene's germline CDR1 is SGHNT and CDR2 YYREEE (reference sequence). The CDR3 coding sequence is TGTGCCAGCAGCTTGGGTCGGGACGGATTTATGAACACTGAAGCTTTCTTT. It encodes CASSLGRDGFMNTEAFF.

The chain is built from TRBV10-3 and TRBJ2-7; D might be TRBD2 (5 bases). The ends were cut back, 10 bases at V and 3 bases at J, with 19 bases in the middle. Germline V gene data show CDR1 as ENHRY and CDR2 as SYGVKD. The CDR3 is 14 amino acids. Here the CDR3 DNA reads TGTGCCACCGAGCCCCAAGCGGAACACTACGAGCAGTACTTC. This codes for CATEPQAEHYEQYF.

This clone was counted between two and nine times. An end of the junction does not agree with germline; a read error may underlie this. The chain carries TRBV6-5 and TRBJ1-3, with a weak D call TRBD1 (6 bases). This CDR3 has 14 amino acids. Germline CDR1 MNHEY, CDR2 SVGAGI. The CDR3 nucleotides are TGTGCCAGCATACCAAAAAGCGGGGGCAGTGGGATATCTTTT. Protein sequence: CASIPKSGGSGISF.

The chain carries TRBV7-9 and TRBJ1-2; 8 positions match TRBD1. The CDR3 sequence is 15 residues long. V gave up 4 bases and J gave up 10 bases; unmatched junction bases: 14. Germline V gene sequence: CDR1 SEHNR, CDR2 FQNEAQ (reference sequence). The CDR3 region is CASSSARGRLGTYTF. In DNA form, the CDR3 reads TGTGCCAGCAGCTCGGCCAGGGGGCGCCTTGGGACCTACACCTTC.

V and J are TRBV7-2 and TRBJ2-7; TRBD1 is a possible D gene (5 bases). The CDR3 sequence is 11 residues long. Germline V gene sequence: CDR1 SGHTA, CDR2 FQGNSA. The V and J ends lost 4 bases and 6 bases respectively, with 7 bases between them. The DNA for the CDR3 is TGTGCCAGCAGCTCCAGGGTCGAGCAGTACTTC. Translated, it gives CASSSRVEQYF.

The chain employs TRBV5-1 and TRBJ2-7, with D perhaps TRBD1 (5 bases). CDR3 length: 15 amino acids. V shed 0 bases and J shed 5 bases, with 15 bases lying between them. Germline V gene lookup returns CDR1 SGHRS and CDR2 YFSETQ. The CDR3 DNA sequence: TGCGCCAGCAGCTTGGAGGCAGGGCAGCTCGACGAGCAGTACTTC. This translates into CASSLEAGQLDEQYF.

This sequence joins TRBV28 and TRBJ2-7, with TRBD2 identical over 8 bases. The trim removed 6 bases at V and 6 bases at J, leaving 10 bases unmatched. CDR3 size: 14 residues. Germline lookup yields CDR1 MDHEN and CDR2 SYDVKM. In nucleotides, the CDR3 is TGTGCCAGCAGACCAGCGGGAGTTTTCGGCGAGCAGTACTTC. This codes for CASRPAGVFGEQYF.